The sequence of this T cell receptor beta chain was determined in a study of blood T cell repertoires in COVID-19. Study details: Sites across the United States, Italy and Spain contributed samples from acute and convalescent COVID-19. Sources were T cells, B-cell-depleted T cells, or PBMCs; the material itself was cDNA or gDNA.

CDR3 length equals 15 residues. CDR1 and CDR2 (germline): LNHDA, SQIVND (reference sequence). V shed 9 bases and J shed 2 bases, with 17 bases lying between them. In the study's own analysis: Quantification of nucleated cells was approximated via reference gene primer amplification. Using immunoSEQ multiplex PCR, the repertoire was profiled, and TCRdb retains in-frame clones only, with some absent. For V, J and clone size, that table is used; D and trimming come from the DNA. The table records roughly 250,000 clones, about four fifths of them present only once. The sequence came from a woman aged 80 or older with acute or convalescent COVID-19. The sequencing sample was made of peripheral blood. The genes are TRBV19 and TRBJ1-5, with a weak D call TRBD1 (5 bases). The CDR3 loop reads CASRGVGLGNQPQHF. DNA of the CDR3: TGTGCCAGCCGGGGGGTGGGGCTTGGCAATCAGCCCCAGCATTTT.